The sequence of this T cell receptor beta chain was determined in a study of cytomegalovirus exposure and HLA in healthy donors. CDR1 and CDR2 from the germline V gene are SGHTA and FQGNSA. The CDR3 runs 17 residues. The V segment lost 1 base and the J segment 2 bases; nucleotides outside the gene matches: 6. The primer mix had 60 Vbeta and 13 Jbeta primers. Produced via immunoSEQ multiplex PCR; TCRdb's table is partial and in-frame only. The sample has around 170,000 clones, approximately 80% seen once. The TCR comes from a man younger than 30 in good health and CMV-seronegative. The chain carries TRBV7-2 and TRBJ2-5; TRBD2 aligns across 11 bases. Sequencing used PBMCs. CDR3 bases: TGTGCCAGCAGCTTAGGGGCTAGCGGGGGGAAACAAGAGACCCAGTACTTC. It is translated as CASSLGASGGKQETQYF.